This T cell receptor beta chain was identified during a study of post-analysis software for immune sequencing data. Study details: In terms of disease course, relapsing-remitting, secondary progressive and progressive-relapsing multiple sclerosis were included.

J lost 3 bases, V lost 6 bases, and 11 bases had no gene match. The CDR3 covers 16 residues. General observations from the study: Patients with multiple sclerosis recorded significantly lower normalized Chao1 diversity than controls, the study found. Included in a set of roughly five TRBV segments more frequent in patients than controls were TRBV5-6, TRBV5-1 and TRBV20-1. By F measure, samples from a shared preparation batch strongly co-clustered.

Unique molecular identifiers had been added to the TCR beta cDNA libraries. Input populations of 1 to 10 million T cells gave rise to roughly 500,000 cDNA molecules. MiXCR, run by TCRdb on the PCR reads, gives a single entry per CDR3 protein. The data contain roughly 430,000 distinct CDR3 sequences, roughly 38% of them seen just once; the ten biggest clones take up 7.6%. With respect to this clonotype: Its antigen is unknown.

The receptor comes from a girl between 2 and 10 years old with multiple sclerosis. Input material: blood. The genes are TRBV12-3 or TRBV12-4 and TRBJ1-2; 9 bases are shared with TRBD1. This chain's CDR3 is CASRGDRGGNHYGYTF. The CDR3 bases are TGTGCCAGCAGAGGAGACAGGGGGGGTAATCACTATGGCTACACCTTC.